This TCR beta chain is drawn from a study of blood T cell repertoires in COVID-19. Background on the study: Acute and convalescent COVID-19 samples came from the United States, Italy and Spain. T cells, B-cell-depleted T cells, or PBMCs provided the cDNA or gDNA that served as material.

Some clones are missing from TCRdb's copy, which holds only in-frame ones; the method was immunoSEQ multiplex PCR. The sample shows over 300,000 clones, around 89% of them seen only once. The CDR3 covers 21 residues. Sequenced: peripheral blood. This sequence was found in a man aged 18 to 30 with active or convalescent COVID-19. The chain couples TRBV7-5 to TRBJ2-5; the listed D gene, TRBD2, was not tested against the DNA. TRBV7-5 is reported as a pseudogene. The CDR3 DNA is TGTGCCATAAGCGACCGGGACGGAGAGGTAGCGGGGGGCAAGTACCAAGAGACCCAGTACTTC. Translated, it gives CAISDRDGEVAGGKYQETQYF.